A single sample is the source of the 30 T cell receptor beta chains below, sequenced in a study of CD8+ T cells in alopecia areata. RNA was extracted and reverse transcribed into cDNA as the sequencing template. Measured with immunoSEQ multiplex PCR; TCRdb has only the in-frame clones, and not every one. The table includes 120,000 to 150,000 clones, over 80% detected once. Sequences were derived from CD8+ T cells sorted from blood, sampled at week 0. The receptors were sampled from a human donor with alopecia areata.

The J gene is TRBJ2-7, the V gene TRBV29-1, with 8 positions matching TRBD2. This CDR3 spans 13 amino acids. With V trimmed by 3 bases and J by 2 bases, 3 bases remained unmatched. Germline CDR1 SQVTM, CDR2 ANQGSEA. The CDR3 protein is CSVEPGGTYEQYF. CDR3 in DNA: TGCAGCGTTGAGCCGGGGGGGACCTACGAGCAGTACTTC.

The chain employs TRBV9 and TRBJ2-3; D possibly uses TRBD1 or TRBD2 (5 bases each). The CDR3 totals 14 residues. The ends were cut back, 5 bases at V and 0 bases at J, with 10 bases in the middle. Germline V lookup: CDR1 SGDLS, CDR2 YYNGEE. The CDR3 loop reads CASSGTGSTDTQYF. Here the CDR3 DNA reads TGTGCCAGCAGTGGGACGGGGAGCACAGATACGCAGTATTTT.

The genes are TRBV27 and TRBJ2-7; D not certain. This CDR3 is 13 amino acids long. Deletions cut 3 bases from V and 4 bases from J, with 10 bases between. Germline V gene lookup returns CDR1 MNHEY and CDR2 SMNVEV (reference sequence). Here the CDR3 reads CASSFLGDYEQYF. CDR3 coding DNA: TGTGCCAGCAGTTTTCTAGGCGATTACGAGCAGTACTTC.

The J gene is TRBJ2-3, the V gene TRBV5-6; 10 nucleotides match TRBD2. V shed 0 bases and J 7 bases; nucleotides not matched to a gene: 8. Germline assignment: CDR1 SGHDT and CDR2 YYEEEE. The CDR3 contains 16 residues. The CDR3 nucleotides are TGTGCCAGCAGCTTGGCCCTGGCTAGCGGGAGATATACGCAGTATTTT. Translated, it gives CASSLALASGRYTQYF.

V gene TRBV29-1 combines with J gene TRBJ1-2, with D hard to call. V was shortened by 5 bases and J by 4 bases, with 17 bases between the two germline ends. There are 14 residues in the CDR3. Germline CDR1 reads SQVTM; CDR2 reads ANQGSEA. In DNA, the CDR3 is TGCAGCGTTCCCGCACCCGACGGTATCTATGGCTACACCTTC. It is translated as CSVPAPDGIYGYTF. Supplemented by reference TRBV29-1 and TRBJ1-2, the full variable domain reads SAVISQKPSRDICQRGTSLTIQCQVDSQVTMMFWYRQQPGQSLTLIATANQGSEATYESGFVIDKFPISRPNLTFSTLTVSNMSPEDSSIYLCSVPAPDGIYGYTFGSGTRLTVV.

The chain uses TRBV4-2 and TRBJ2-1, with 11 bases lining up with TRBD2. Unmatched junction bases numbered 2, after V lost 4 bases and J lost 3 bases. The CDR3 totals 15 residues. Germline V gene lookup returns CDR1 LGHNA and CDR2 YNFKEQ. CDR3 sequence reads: CASSPTSGGYNEQFF. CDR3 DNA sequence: TGTGCCAGCAGCCCAACTAGCGGGGGCTACAATGAGCAGTTCTTC.

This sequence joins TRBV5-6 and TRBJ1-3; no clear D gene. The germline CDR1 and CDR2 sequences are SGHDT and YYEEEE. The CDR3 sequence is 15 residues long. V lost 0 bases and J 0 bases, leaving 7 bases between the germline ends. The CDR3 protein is CASSLEGTSGNTIYF. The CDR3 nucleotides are TGTGCCAGCAGCTTGGAAGGAACCTCTGGAAACACCATATATTTT.

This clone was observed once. This CDR3 is CASSEGYNQPQHF. The CDR3 coding sequence is TGTGCCAGCAGCGAGGGGTACAATCAGCCCCAGCATTTT. V usage is TRBV9 and J usage is TRBJ1-5; possibly TRBD1 for D (5 bases). This CDR3 region has 13 residues. With 3 bases removed from V and 3 bases from J, the gap between germline ends came to 7 bases. CDR1 and CDR2 from the germline V gene are SGDLS and YYNGEE.

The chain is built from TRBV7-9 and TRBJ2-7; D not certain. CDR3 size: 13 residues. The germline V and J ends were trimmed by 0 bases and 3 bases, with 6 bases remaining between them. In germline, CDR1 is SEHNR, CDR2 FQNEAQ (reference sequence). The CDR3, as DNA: TGTGCCAGCAGCTTAGCAACCATCTACGAGCAGTACTTC. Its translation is CASSLATIYEQYF.

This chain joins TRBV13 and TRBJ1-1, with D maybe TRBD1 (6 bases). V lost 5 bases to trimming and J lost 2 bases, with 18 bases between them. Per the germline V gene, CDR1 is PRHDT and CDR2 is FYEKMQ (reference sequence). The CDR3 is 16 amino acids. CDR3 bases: TGTGCCAGCAGCGCCGGGGGGCTATGGGAAAACACTGAAGCTTTCTTT. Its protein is CASSAGGLWENTEAFF. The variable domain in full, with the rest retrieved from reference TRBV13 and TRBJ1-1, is AAGVIQSPRHLIKEKRETATLKCYPIPRHDTVYWYQQGPGQDPQFLISFYEKMQSDKGSIPDRFSAQQFSDYHSELNMSSLELGDSALYFCASSAGGLWENTEAFFGQGTRLTVV.

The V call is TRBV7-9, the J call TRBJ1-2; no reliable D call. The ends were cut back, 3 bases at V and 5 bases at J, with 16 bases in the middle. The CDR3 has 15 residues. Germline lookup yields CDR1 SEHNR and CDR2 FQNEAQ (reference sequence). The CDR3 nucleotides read TGTGCCAGCAGCTTGGACCCCCCGTTTAGGTATGGCTACACCTTC. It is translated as CASSLDPPFRYGYTF.

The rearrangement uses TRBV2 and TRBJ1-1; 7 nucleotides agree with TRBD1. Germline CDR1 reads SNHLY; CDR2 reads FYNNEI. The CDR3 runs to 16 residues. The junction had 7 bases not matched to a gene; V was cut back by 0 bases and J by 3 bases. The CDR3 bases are TGTGCCAGCAGTGAAGCGACGTCAGGGGGGGACACTGAAGCTTTCTTT. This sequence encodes CASSEATSGGDTEAFF.

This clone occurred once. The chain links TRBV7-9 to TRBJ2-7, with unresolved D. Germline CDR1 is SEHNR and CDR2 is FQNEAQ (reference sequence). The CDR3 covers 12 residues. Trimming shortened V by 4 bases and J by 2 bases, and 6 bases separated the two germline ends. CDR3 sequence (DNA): TGTGCCAGCAGCTATGGGACCTACGAGCAGTACTTC. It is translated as CASSYGTYEQYF.

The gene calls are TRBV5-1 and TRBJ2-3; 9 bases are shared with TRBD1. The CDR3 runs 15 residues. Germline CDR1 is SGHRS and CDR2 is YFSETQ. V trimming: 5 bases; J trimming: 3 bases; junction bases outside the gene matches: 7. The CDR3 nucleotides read TGCGCCAGCAGTCTACGGACAGGGGAGACAGATACGCAGTATTTT. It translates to CASSLRTGETDTQYF.

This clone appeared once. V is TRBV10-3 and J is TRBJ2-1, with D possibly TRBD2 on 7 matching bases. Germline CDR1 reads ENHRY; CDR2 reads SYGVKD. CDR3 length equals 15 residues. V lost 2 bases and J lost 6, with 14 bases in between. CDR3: CAISEDSGGPNEQFF. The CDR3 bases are TGTGCCATCAGTGAGGACTCCGGGGGGCCCAATGAGCAGTTCTTC.

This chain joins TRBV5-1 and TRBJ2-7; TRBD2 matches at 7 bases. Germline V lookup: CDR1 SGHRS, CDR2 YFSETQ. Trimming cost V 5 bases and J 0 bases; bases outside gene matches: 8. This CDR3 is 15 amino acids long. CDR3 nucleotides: TGCGCCAGCAGAATGGCGGCTAGCGGCTCCTACGAGCAGTACTTC. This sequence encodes CASRMAASGSYEQYF.

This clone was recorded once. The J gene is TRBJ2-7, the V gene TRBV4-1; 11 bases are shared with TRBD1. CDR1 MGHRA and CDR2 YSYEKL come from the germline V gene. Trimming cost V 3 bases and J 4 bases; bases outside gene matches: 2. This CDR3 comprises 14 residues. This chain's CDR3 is CASSQGQGDYEQYF. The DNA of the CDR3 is TGCGCCAGCAGCCAGGGACAGGGGGATTACGAGCAGTACTTC.

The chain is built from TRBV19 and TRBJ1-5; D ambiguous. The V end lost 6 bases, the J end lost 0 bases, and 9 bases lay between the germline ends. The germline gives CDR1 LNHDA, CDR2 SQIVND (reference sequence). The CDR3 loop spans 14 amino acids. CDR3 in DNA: TGTGCCAGTAGGAATTACGGTAGCAATCAGCCCCAGCATTTT. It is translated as CASRNYGSNQPQHF.

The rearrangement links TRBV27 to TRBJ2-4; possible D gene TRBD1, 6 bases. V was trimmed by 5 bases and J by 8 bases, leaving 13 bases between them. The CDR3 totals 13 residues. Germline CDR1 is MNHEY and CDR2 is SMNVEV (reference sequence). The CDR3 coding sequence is TGTGCCAGCAGTGTAAACAGGGCGGACATTCAGTACTTC. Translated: CASSVNRADIQYF.

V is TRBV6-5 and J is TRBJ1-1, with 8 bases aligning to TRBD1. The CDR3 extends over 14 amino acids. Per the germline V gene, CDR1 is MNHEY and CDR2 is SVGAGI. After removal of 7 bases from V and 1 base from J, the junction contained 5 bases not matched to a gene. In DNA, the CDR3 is TGTGCCAGCACCAGACAGGGGACGAACACTGAAGCTTTCTTT. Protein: CASTRQGTNTEAFF.

The CDR3: CASSFTGTGLYEQYF. DNA for the CDR3: TGTGCCAGCAGTTTTACCGGGACAGGGCTATACGAGCAGTACTTC. This rearrangement joins TRBV27 to TRBJ2-7, with 9 bases fitting TRBD1. This CDR3 region has 15 residues. Trimming removed 3 bases from V and 4 bases from J; junction bases left unmatched: 7. Germline CDR1 is MNHEY and CDR2 is SMNVEV (reference sequence).

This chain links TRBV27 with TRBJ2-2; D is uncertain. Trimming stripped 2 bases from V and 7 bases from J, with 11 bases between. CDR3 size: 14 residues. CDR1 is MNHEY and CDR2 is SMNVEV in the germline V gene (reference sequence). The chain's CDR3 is CASSLIRVDGELFF. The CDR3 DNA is TGTGCCAGCAGTTTAATTCGAGTTGACGGGGAGCTGTTTTTT.

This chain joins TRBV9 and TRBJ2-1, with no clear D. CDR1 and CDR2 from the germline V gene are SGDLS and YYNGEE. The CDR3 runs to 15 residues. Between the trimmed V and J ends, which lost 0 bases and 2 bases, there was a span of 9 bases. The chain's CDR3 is CASSVVGETYNEQFF. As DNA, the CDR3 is TGTGCCAGCAGCGTAGTCGGAGAAACCTACAATGAGCAGTTCTTC.

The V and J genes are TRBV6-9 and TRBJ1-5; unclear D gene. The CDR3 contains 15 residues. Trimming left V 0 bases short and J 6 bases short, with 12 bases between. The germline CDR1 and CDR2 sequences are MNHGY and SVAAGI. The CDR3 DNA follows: TGTGCCAGCAGTTATTCGCGATCATCACGTCAGCCCCAGCATTTT. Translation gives CASSYSRSSRQPQHF.

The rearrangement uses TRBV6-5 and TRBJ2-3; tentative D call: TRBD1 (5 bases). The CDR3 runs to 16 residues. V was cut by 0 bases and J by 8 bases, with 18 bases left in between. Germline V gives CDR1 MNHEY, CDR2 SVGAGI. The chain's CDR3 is CASSYSNGKGFPTQYF. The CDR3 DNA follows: TGTGCCAGCAGTTACTCGAATGGGAAGGGGTTTCCTACGCAGTATTTT.

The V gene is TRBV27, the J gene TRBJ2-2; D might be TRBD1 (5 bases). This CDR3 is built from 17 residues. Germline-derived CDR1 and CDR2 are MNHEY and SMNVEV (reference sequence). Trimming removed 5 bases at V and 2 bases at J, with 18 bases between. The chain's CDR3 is CASSRHPGLGNTGELFF. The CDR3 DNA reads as TGTGCCAGCAGTCGACACCCAGGGTTAGGAAACACCGGGGAGCTGTTTTTT.

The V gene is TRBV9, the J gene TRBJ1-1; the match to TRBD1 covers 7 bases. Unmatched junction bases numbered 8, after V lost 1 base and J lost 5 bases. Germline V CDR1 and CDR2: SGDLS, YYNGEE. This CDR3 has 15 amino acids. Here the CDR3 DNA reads TGTGCCAGCAGCGTAACCGAGGGGGCAGGAACTGAAGCTTTCTTT. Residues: CASSVTEGAGTEAFF.

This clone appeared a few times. The CDR3 sequence: CASSLADVLVYDTQYF. DNA of the CDR3: TGTGCCAGCAGCTTAGCTGACGTTTTGGTTTACGATACGCAGTATTTT. The chain carries TRBV7-2 and TRBJ2-3; D gene uncertain. The ends were cut back, 0 bases at V and 6 bases at J, with 16 bases in the middle. The CDR3 is 16 amino acids. Germline assignment: CDR1 SGHTA and CDR2 FQGNSA.

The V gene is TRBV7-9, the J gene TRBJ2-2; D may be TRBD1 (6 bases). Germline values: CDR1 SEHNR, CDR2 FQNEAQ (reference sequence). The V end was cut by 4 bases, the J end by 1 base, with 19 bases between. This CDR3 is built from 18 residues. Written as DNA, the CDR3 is TGTGCCAGCAGCTCGTCTGCTGGCCAGGGGATGAACACCGGGGAGCTGTTTTTT. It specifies CASSSSAGQGMNTGELFF. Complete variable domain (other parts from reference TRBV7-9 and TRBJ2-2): DTGVSQNPRHKITKRGQNVTFRCDPISEHNRLYWYRQTLGQGPEFLTYFQNEAQLEKSRLLSDRFSAERPKGSFSTLEIQRTEQGDSAMYLCASSSSAGQGMNTGELFFGEGSRLTVL.

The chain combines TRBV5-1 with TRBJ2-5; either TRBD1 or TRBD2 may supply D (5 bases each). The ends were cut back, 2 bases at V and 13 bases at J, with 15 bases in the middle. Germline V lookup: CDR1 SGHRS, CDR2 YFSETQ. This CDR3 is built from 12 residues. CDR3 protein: CASSFEGWPTYF. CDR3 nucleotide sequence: TGCGCCAGCAGCTTTGAGGGGTGGCCGACGTACTTC.